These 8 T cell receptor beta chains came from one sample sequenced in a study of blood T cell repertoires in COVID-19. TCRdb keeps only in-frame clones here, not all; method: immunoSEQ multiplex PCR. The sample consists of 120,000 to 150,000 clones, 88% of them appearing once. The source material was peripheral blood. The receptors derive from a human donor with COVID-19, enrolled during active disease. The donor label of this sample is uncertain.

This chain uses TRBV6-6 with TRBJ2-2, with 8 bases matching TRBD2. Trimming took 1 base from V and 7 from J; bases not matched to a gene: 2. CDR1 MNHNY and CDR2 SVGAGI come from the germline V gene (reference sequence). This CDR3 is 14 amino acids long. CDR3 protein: CASSYWLAGGELFF. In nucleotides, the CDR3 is TGTGCCAGCAGTTACTGGCTAGCGGGCGGGGAGCTGTTTTTT.

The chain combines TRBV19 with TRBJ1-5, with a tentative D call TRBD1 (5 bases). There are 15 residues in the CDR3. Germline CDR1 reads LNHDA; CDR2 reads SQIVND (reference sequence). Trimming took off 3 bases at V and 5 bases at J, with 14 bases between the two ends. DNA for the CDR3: TGTGCCAGTAGTATTGGGGGGGGAGTCGATCAGCCCCAGCATTTT. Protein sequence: CASSIGGGVDQPQHF.

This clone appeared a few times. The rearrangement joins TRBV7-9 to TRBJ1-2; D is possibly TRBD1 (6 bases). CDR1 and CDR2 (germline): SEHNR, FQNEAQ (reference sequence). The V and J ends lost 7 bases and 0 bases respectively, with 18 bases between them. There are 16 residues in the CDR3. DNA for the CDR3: TGTGCCAGCACCCCGGGGGGGCGGCAAGCTAACTATGGCTACACCTTC. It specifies CASTPGGRQANYGYTF.

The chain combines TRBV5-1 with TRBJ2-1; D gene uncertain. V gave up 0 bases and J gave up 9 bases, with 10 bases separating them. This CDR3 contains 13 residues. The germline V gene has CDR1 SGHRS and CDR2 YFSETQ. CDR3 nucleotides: TGCGCCAGCAGCTTGGATCCTCTCGGTGAGCAGTTCTTC. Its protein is CASSLDPLGEQFF.

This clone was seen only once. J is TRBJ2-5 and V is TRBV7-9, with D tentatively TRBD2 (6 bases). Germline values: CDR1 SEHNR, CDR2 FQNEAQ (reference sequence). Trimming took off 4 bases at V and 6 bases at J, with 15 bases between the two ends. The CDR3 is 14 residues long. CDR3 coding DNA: TGTGCCAGCAGCTCCCAGCCGGGGGAGAAGACCCAGTACTTC. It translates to CASSSQPGEKTQYF. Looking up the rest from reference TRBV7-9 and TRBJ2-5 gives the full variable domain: DTGVSQNPRHKITKRGQNVTFRCDPISEHNRLYWYRQTLGQGPEFLTYFQNEAQLEKSRLLSDRFSAERPKGSFSTLEIQRTEQGDSAMYLCASSSQPGEKTQYFGPGTRLLVL.

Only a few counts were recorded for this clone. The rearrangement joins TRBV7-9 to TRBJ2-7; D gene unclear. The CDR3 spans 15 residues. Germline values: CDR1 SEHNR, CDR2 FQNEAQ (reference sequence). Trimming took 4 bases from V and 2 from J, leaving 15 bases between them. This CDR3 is CASSSNSDGAYEQYF. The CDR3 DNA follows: TGTGCCAGCAGCTCGAATTCCGACGGAGCCTACGAGCAGTACTTC.

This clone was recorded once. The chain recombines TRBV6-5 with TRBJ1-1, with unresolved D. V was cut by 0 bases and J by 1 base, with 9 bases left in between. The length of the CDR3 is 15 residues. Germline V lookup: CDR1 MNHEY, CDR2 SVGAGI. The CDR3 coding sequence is TGTGCCAGCAGTTACTCGTTTGGCCCGAACACTGAAGCTTTCTTT. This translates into CASSYSFGPNTEAFF.

Here the CDR3 reads CASSPPGGLAGMHEQFF. The CDR3 DNA reads TGTGCCAGCTCACCACCGGGGGGCCTAGCGGGAATGCATGAGCAGTTCTTC. This chain connects TRBV18 to TRBJ2-1, with 9 bases identical to TRBD2. In germline, CDR1 is KGHSH, CDR2 LQKENI. After removal of 0 bases from V and 8 bases from J, the junction contained 11 bases not matched to a gene. This CDR3 is 17 amino acids long.